This T cell receptor beta chain was observed in a study of blood T cell repertoires in COVID-19. This CDR3 region has 14 residues. Trimming removed 3 bases at V and 5 bases at J, with 14 bases between. CDR1 and CDR2 (germline): SGHRS, YFSETQ. This clone appeared a single time. Only in-frame clones appear in the TCRdb table, and some are missing; sequencing was by immunoSEQ multiplex PCR. The top ten hold 0.85% to 0.9% of the sample, which has around 240,000 clones, about 87% seen once. This chain uses TRBV5-1 with TRBJ1-1; maybe TRBD1 (5 bases). The sequenced sample consisted of PBMCs or T cells enriched from blood (not recorded which). This TCR was recovered from a man aged 50 or older who had been exposed to COVID-19. CDR3 coding DNA: TGCGCCAGCAGCTCCCAGGCTGCAGGGACTGAAGCTTTCTTT. The encoded protein is CASSSQAAGTEAFF.